This record covers a single T cell receptor (beta chain). Its antigen remains unknown. This sample was taken from a study of blood T cells in healthy people across ages. Study observations and caveats: The fall in TCR beta diversity per million T cells was roughly linear with age.

PCR was performed a second time for about 7 to 12 cycles using a sample-barcoded 5' primer and a J-beta primer mix. At least 2.5 million CDR3-containing paired-end reads were obtained per sample. MiXCR, run by TCRdb on the 5' RACE reads, gives a single entry per CDR3 protein. Counted here are 760,000 or so distinct CDR3 sequences, roughly 25% occurring once; the ten biggest clones make up roughly 9%. Germline V CDR1 and CDR2: LGHDT, YNNKEL (reference sequence). V lost 1 base and J 5 bases, leaving 14 bases between the germline ends. This CDR3 spans 15 amino acids. These data were also filed under a second study, of T cells of mothers and their children. Per that paper: Study donors consisted of three healthy Caucasian mothers and their six children.

The receptor was derived from a boy between 10 and 17 years old in good health. The rearrangement joins TRBV3-1 to TRBJ1-2, with unresolved D. Sequences were obtained from blood. In nucleotides, the CDR3 is TGTGCCAGCAGCCAAGGAGTCCGGGCAGATTATGGCTACACCTTC. Its protein is CASSQGVRADYGYTF.